Sequencing of this T cell receptor (beta chain) was carried out in a study of vaccination and CD4 T cells after COVID-19. Study-level information: Ranging from 14 to 241, the interval between dose two and post-vaccine sampling had a median of about 72 days. Notes on the study in general: Only post-vaccination samples contained a median approximately 84% of the reactive clones in convalescent patients.

Sequencing of the DNA from cultured CD4+ T cells was carried out with the Oncomine TCR Beta short-read assay. In this case, cultured CD4+ T cells provided the extracted genomic DNA. TCRdb fed the PCR reads into MiXCR, producing one record per CDR3 protein. The table includes about 19,000 distinct CDR3 sequences, 31% detected once. Trimming pared 3 bases from V and 2 bases from J, leaving 9 bases between. The germline V gene encodes CDR1 SGHNT and CDR2 YENEEA. The CDR3 runs 14 residues. With respect to this clonotype: Its cognate antigen is unknown.

Regarding treatment: approximately nine-day PBMC culture with coronavirus spike peptide pools or control peptides (ViraFEST assay). The dates of positive PCR tests extended from March through December 2020 and came before the US Alpha, Beta and Delta variants. The rearrangement joins TRBV11-3 to TRBJ2-3; D is possibly TRBD2 (6 bases). The source of this sequence is a human donor with COVID-19. The source material was cultured CD4+ T cells from blood. The CDR3 protein is CASSLGGDTDTQYF. CDR3 DNA: TGTGCCAGCAGCTTGGGGGGAGACACAGATACGCAGTATTTT.